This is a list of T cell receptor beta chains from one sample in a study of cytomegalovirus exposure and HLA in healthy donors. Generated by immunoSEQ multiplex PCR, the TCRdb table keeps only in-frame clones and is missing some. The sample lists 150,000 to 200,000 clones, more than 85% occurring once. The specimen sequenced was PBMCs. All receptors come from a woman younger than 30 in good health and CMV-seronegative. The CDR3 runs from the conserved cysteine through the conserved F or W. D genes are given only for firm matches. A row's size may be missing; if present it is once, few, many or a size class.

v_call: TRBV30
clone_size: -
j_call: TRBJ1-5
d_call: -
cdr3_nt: TGTGCCTGGAGTCTCGGGGAGGGCGCTCAGCCCCAGCATTTT
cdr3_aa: CAWSLGEGAQPQHF

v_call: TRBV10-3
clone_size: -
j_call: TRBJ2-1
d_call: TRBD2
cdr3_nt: TGTGCCATCAGTGAGACTAGCGGGGGCCTGGGCGGTGAGCAGTTCTTC
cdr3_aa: CAISETSGGLGGEQFF

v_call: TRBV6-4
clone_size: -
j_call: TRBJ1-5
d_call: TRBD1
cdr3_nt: TGTGCCAGCGGCATCGGACAGGGGGCTGGGGGCAATCAGCCCCAGCATTTT
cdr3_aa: CASGIGQGAGGNQPQHF

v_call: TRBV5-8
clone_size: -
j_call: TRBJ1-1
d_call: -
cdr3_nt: TGTGCCAGCAGCTTGCTACAGGGTGGCGCTGAAGCTTTCTTT
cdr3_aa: CASSLLQGGAEAFF

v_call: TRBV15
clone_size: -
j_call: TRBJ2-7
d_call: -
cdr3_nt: TGTGCCACCAGCAGAGATCGCACACGCTCCTACGAGCAGTACTTC
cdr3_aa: CATSRDRTRSYEQYF

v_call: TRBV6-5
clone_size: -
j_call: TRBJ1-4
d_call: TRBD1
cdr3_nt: TGTGCCAGCAGCCCAGGGGACAGAATTAATGAAAAACTGTTTTTT
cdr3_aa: CASSPGDRINEKLFF

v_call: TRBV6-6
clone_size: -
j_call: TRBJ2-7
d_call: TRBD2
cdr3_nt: TGTGCCAGCAGTTACAGGGAACTAGCGGCTCTCGAGCAGTACTTC
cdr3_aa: CASSYRELAALEQYF

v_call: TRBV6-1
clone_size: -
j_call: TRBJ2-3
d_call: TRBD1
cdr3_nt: TGTGCCAGCAGTGAAGGGTTGACAGGGGTCTCAGGGGATACGCAGTATTTT
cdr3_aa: CASSEGLTGVSGDTQYF

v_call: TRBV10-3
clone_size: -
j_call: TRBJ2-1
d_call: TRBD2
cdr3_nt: TGTGCCATCAGTGGAGGACTAGCGGAATACAATGAGCAGTTCTTC
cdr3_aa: CAISGGLAEYNEQFF

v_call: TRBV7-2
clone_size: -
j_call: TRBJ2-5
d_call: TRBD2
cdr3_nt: TGTGCCAGCAGCCCCGGGGCTAGCGGGATCCAAGAGACCCAGTACTTC
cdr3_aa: CASSPGASGIQETQYF

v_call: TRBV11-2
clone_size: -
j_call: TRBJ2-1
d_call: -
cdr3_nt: TGTGCCAGCAGCCCGACGCGGGGGCCCGGTGGCAATGAGCAGTTCTTC
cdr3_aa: CASSPTRGPGGNEQFF

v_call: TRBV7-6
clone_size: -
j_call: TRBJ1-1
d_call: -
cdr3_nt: TGTGCCAGCAGCGCCTCAGGGAACCTAAACACTGAAGCTTTCTTT
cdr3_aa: CASSASGNLNTEAFF

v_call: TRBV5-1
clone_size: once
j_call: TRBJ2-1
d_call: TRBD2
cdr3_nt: TGCGCCAGCAGCTTGGGAGTGTCCGGGGGGATCGATGAGCAGTTCTTC
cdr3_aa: CASSLGVSGGIDEQFF

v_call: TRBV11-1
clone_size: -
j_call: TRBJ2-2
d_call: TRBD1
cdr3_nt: TGTGCCAGCAGCTTTGGACAGGGGTACACCGGGGAGCTGTTTTTT
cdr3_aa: CASSFGQGYTGELFF

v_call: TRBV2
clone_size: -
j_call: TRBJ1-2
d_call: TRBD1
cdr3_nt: TGTGCCAGCAGTCTGACCGGGACAGCTAACTATGGCTACACCTTC
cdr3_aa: CASSLTGTANYGYTF

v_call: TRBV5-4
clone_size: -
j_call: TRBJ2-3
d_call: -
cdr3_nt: TGTGCCAGCAGCTCCCCGAGGGTGGGAGATACGCAGTATTTT
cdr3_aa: CASSSPRVGDTQYF

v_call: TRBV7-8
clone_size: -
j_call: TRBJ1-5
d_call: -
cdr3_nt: TGTGCCAGCAGCTTAGCGGCTAGCACCAGCAATCAGCCCCAGCATTTT
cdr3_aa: CASSLAASTSNQPQHF

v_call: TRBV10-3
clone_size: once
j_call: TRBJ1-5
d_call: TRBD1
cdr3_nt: TGTGCCATCAGCCCCGGGACAGGGATCGACAATCAGCCCCAGCATTTT
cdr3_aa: CAISPGTGIDNQPQHF

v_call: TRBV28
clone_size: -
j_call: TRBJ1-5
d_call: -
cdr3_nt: TGTGCCAGCAACTCAATACAGGGTAATGGCAATCAGCCCCAGCATTTT
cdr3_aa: CASNSIQGNGNQPQHF

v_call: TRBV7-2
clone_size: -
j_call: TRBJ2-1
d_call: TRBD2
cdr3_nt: TGTGCCAGCAGCCCGTGGACTAGCGGGGGGATCAATGAGCAGTTCTTC
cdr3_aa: CASSPWTSGGINEQFF

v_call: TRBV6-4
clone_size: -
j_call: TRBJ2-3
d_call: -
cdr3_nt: TGTGCCAGCCGGGGACCGGGACTTCGGCAGTATTTT
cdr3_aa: CASRGPGLRQYF

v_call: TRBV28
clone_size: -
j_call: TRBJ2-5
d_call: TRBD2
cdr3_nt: TGTGCCAGCCGCCGCTGGGCGGGGGGGCGCAGGGGAGAGACCCAGTACTTC
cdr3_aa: CASRRWAGGRRGETQYF

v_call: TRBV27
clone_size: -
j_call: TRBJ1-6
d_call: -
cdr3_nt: TGTGCCAGCAGCCCCCAGGAGGTCGTGAATTCACCCCTCCACTTT
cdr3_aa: CASSPQEVVNSPLHF

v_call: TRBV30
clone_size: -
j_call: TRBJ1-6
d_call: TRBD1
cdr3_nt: TGTGCCTGGAGCGGACAGGATTCACCCCTCCACTTT
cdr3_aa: CAWSGQDSPLHF

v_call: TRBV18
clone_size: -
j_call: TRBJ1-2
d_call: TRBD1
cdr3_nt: TGTGCCAGCACGACAGGGTCCGGCTACACCTTC
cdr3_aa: CASTTGSGYTF

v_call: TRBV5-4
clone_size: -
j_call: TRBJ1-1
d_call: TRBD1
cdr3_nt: TGTGCCAGCAGCGTAGACAGGGTATGGGACACTGAAGCTTTCTTT
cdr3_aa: CASSVDRVWDTEAFF

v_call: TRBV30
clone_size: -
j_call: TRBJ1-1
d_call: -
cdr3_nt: TGTGCCTGGGGCCAAACAGGGAAGTACACTGAAGCTTTCTTT
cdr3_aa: CAWGQTGKYTEAFF

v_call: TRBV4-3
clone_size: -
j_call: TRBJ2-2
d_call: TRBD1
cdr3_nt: TGCGCCAGCAGCCAAGATGAGACAGGGTCCCGGACCGGGGAGCTGTTTTTT
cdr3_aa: CASSQDETGSRTGELFF

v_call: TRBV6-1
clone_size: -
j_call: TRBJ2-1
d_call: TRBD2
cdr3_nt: TGTGCCAGCAGTGAATACGGGAGGAATGAGCAGTTCTTC
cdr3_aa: CASSEYGRNEQFF

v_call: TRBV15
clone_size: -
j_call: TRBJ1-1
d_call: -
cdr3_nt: TGTGCCACCAGCTTCCGGGGAACGAACACTGAAGCTTTCTTT
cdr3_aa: CATSFRGTNTEAFF

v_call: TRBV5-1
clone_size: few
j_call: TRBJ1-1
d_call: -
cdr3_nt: TGCGCCAGCAAACCGACACGGATGACCACTGAAGCTTTCTTT
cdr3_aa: CASKPTRMTTEAFF

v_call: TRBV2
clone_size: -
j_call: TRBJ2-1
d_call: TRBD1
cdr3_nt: TGTGCCAGCAATGTTGTTCGGGACAGCTACAATGAGCAGTTCTTC
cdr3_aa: CASNVVRDSYNEQFF

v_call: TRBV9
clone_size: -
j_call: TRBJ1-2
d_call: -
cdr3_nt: TGTGCCAGCAGCGTGCAGTCCCCAGGGCACGGAGACTATGGCTACACCTTC
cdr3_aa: CASSVQSPGHGDYGYTF

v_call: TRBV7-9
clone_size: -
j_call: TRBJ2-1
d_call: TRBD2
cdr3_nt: TGTGCCAGCAGCTTAGGCCTAGCGGGAGTGAATGAGCAGTTCTTC
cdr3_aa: CASSLGLAGVNEQFF

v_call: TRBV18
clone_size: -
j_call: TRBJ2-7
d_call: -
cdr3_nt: TGTGCCAGCTCACCGCGGGTGAGGAGACCCTACGAGCAGTACTTC
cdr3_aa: CASSPRVRRPYEQYF